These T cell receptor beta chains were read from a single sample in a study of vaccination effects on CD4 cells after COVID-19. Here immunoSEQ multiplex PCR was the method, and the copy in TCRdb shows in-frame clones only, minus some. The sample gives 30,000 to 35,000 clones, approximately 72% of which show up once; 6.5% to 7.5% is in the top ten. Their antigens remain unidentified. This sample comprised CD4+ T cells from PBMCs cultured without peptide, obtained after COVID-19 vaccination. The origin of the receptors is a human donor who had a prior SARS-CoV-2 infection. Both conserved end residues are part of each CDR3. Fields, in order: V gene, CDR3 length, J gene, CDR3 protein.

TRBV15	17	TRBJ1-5	CATSRGRGVGSNQPQHF
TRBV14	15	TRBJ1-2	CASSKGETGYYGYTF
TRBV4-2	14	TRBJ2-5	CASSFQEGYETQYF
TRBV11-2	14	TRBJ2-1	CASSLGGAYNEQFF
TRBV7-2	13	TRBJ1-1	CASSLGGTTKAFF
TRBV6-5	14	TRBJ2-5	CASSPGQIQETQYF
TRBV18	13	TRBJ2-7	CASSPGTSYEQYF
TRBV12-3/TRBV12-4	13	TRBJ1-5	CASSAGLGQPQHF
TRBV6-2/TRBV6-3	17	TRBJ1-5	CASSTYPGGADNQPQHF
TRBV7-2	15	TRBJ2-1	CASSLGPSDNNEQFF
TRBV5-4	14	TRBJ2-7	CASSLGQGFYEQYF
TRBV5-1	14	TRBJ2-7	CASSLAGNSYEQYF
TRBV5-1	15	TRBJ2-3	CASSLVARSADTQYF
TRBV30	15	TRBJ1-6	CAWSARGLDNSPLHF
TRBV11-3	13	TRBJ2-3	CASSNVRTDTQYF
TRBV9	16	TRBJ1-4	CASSAGQGIEGEKLFF